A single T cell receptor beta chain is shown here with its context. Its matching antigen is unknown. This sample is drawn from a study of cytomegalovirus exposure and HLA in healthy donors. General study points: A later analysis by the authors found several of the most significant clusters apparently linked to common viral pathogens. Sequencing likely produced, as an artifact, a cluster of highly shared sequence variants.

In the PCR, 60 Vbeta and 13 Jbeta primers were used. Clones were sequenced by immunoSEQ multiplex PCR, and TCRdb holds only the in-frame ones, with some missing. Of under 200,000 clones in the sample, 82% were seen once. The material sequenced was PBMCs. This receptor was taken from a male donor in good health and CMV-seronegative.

CDR3 region: CASSVAYYNEQFF. The DNA of the CDR3 is TGTGCCAGCAGCGTAGCCTATTACAATGAGCAGTTCTTC. The gene calls are TRBV9 and TRBJ2-1, with unresolved D. The CDR3 consists of 13 residues. Germline V gene lookup returns CDR1 SGDLS and CDR2 YYNGEE. V dropped 0 bases and J dropped 4 bases, with 5 bases sitting between them.